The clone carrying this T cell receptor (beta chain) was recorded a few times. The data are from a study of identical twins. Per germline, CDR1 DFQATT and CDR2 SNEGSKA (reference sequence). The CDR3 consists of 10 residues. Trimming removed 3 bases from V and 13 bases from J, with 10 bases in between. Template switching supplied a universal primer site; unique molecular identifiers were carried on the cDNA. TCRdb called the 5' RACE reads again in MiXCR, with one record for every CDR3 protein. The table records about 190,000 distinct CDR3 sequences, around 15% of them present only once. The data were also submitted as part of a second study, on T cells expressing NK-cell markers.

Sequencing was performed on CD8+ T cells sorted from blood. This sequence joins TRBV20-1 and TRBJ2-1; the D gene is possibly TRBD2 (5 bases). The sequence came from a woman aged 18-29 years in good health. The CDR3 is CSASSGSQFF. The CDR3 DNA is TGCAGTGCTAGTTCGGGGAGTCAGTTCTTC.